Sequencing of this TCR beta chain was carried out in a study of OX40 agonist ivuxolimab in advanced cancers. At the level of the study: Two patients with cutaneous melanoma and one with hepatocellular carcinoma, three in total, showed partial responses.

With 4 bases clipped from V and 0 bases from J, the junction kept 2 bases outside the gene matches. This CDR3 has 15 residues. Per the germline V gene, CDR1 is MDHEN and CDR2 is SYDVKM. Sequencing used immunoSEQ multiplex PCR; TCRdb keeps in-frame clones, though not all of them. The sample gives 78,000 or so clones, around nine tenths of which show up once; 0.75% to 0.85% is in the top ten. The clonotype originates from an adult with an advanced solid tumor such as melanoma, head and neck, liver or kidney cancer. The V call is TRBV28, the J call TRBJ2-7, with TRBD1 identical over 11 bases. The sequencing used CD4+ or CD8+ T cells sorted from blood, collected in a trial of the OX40 agonist ivuxolimab. The CDR3 protein is CASSSGQGGSYEQYF. CDR3 in DNA: TGTGCCAGCAGTTCGGGACAGGGGGGCTCCTACGAGCAGTACTTC.